The next 23 T cell receptor beta chains were all read from a single sample in a study of beta chain features in type 1 diabetes. Findings and caveats of the study: Among all four CD4+ subsets, Type 1 diabetes patients had TCRB CDR3s that were moderately but significantly shorter.

Expressed TCRB transcripts were sequenced, since all the RNA that had been isolated was reverse transcribed. Assay: immunoSEQ multiplex PCR; the TCRdb copy retains only in-frame clones and omits some. The data show around 250,000 clones, around 24% seen once. Their antigen targets remain unknown. The sequenced material came from naive CD4+ T cells from blood. Receptors originate from a woman in her thirties with type 1 diabetes.

The chain employs TRBV4-1 and TRBJ2-5; TRBD2 matches 9 bases. From germline, CDR1 is MGHRA and CDR2 YSYEKL. V lost 1 base, J lost 5 bases, and 8 bases stayed unmatched. This CDR3 is built from 16 residues. DNA of the CDR3: TGCGCCAGCAGCCAAGGTTTAGCGGGAGTACGGGAGACCCAGTACTTC. Protein: CASSQGLAGVRETQYF.

This clone was found a few times. The V call is TRBV4-1, the J call TRBJ2-2, with TRBD1 identical over 10 bases. Germline V CDR1 and CDR2: MGHRA, YSYEKL. The CDR3 runs to 16 residues. With V trimmed by 5 bases and J by 5 bases, 8 bases remained unmatched. CDR3 bases: TGCGCCAGCAGCTCGCCGGGACAGGGGCTTACCGGGGAGCTGTTTTTT. Protein: CASSSPGQGLTGELFF.

V usage is TRBV18 and J usage is TRBJ2-5, with a possible D match to TRBD1 (5 bases). In germline, CDR1 is KGHSH, CDR2 LQKENI. CDR3 size: 13 residues. Deletions cut 3 bases from V and 5 bases from J, with 10 bases between. This chain's CDR3 is CASSPQGTETQYF. The CDR3 bases are TGTGCCAGCTCACCTCAGGGTACGGAGACCCAGTACTTC.

V and J are TRBV19 and TRBJ2-5, with a weak D call TRBD1 (6 bases). V was pared by 3 bases and J by 1 base, with 6 bases between. Germline CDR1 LNHDA, CDR2 SQIVND (reference sequence). This CDR3 has 13 residues. The CDR3 DNA reads as TGTGCCAGTAGTATGGACAGCCAAGAGACCCAGTACTTC. Protein sequence: CASSMDSQETQYF.

This clone was detected a few times. The chain recombines TRBV7-9 with TRBJ1-1, with TRBD1 matching over 10 bases. The CDR3 sequence is 17 residues long. Germline values: CDR1 SEHNR, CDR2 FQNEAQ (reference sequence). The junction had 10 bases not matched to a gene; V was cut back by 5 bases and J by 1 base. CDR3 DNA: TGTGCCAGCAGCGCCATACCGGGACAGGGGAGGAACACTGAAGCTTTCTTT. Its protein is CASSAIPGQGRNTEAFF.

V and J are TRBV12-5 and TRBJ2-7; 9 bases are shared with TRBD1. The CDR3 spans 16 residues. J gave up 0 bases and V 8 bases, and 11 bases lay outside the gene matches. Per the germline V gene, CDR1 is LGHNT and CDR2 is FRNRAP. The DNA of the CDR3 is TGTGCTAGTATCCTTCGGGACAGGGATTCCTCCTACGAGCAGTACTTC. Translating it yields CASILRDRDSSYEQYF.

This clone appeared a few times. The chain has TRBV30 and TRBJ2-1, with no clear D. The CDR3 runs to 11 residues. Trimming removed 4 bases from V and 2 bases from J, with 3 bases in between. Germline assignment: CDR1 GTSNPN and CDR2 SVGIG (reference sequence). Written as DNA, the CDR3 is TGTGCCTGGACAGCCTACAATGAGCAGTTCTTC. Translating it yields CAWTAYNEQFF.

This clone occurred a few times. The chain links TRBV7-2 to TRBJ2-7, with a weak D call TRBD2 (5 bases). V was cut by 5 bases and J by 5 bases, with 10 bases left in between. The germline V gene has CDR1 SGHTA and CDR2 FQGNSA. CDR3 length: 12 residues. CDR3 nucleotide sequence: TGTGCCAGCAGCCCCCGGCGGGACGAGCAGTACTTC. The encoded protein is CASSPRRDEQYF.

Only a few counts were recorded for this clone. V gene TRBV28 combines with J gene TRBJ2-7, with 7 bases matching TRBD2. The CDR3 is 13 amino acids. Per the germline V gene, CDR1 is MDHEN and CDR2 is SYDVKM. V shed 3 bases and J 6 bases; nucleotides not matched to a gene: 5. The CDR3 sequence is CASSLRAGVEQYF. In nucleotides, the CDR3 is TGTGCCAGCAGTTTGAGGGCGGGAGTCGAGCAGTACTTC.

V usage is TRBV30 and J usage is TRBJ2-6, with a weak D call TRBD2 (6 bases). The germline gives CDR1 GTSNPN, CDR2 SVGIG (reference sequence). The CDR3 length is 16 residues. With 3 bases removed from V and 2 bases from J, the gap between germline ends came to 14 bases. The chain's CDR3 is CAWSRRGLAGANVLTF. CDR3 sequence (DNA): TGTGCCTGGAGCCGGCGGGGCCTGGCTGGGGCCAACGTCCTGACTTTC. The variable domain in full, with the rest retrieved from reference TRBV30 and TRBJ2-6, is SQTIHQWPATLVQPVGSPLSLECTVEGTSNPNLYWYRQAAGRGLQLLFYSVGIGQISSEVPQNLSASRPQDRQFILSSKKLLLSDSGFYLCAWSRRGLAGANVLTFGAGSRLTVL.

This clone was counted a single time. The chain recombines TRBV6-5 with TRBJ1-2; D is uncertain. The V end lost 6 bases, the J end lost 4 bases, and 15 bases lay between the germline ends. Germline V lookup: CDR1 MNHEY, CDR2 SVGAGI. The CDR3 sequence is 14 residues long. For the CDR3, the DNA is TGTGCCAGCAGCCCCCACCGGAGCAGCTATGGCTACACCTTC. Translating gives CASSPHRSSYGYTF.

This clone turned up a few times. This rearrangement joins TRBV30 to TRBJ1-4; D call uncertain. The CDR3 sequence is 14 residues long. Germline V gives CDR1 GTSNPN, CDR2 SVGIG (reference sequence). The V end was cut by 1 base, the J end by 1 base, with 7 bases between. The CDR3 loop is CAWSGVETNEKLFF. DNA for the CDR3: TGTGCCTGGAGTGGCGTCGAAACTAATGAAAAACTGTTTTTT.

This chain uses TRBV5-1 with TRBJ1-4; 9 nucleotides match TRBD1. Germline assignment: CDR1 SGHRS and CDR2 YFSETQ. The J segment lost 8 bases and the V segment lost 5 bases, leaving 7 bases of the junction unmatched. The CDR3 sequence is 14 residues long. CDR3 loop: CASRSGTGTEKLFF. CDR3 coding DNA: TGCGCCAGCAGATCCGGGACAGGGACCGAAAAACTGTTTTTT. The entire variable domain, with the rest obtained from reference TRBV5-1 and TRBJ1-4, is as follows: KAGVTQTPRYLIKTRGQQVTLSCSPISGHRSVSWYQQTPGQGLQFLFEYFSETQRNKGNFPGRFSGRQFSNSRSEMNVSTLELGDSALYLCASRSGTGTEKLFFGSGTQLSVL.

This chain uses TRBV19 with TRBJ2-5; 8 positions agree with TRBD2. CDR1 LNHDA and CDR2 SQIVND come from the germline V gene (reference sequence). V shed 3 bases and J 10 bases; nucleotides not matched to a gene: 10. The CDR3 length is 14 residues. CDR3 sequence: CASSIQGRAGDQYF. The CDR3 coding sequence is TGTGCCAGTAGTATTCAGGGACGAGCGGGGGACCAGTACTTC.

V gene TRBV7-2 combines with J gene TRBJ2-5; 16 bases agree with TRBD2. The CDR3 has 14 amino acids. Trimming cost V 5 bases and J 9 bases; bases outside gene matches: 3. The V gene's germline CDR1 is SGHTA and CDR2 FQGNSA. DNA of the CDR3: TGTGCCAGCAGCCCGGGACTAGCGGGAGGGCCCCAGTACTTC. Its protein is CASSPGLAGGPQYF.

This clone has more than one count but fewer than ten. V is TRBV4-2 and J is TRBJ2-3, with 10 bases that match TRBD2. There are 16 residues in the CDR3. V was pared by 3 bases and J by 2 bases, with 5 bases of the junction left unmatched. The germline V gene encodes CDR1 LGHNA and CDR2 YNFKEQ. The CDR3 bases are TGTGCCAGCAGCCATTCGACTAGCGGGTTCACAGATACGCAGTATTTT. Protein product: CASSHSTSGFTDTQYF.

This clone was found a few times. The J gene is TRBJ2-5, the V gene TRBV19; D remains unclear. Trimming cost V 5 bases and J 1 base, with 11 bases left between them. Germline V lookup: CDR1 LNHDA, CDR2 SQIVND (reference sequence). CDR3 size: 14 residues. DNA of the CDR3: TGTGCCAGTAGTCCCGAGTCTTCCCAAGAGACCCAGTACTTC. It specifies CASSPESSQETQYF.

A few counts support this clone. The V call is TRBV30, the J call TRBJ2-5; D is perhaps TRBD1 (6 bases). The assigned J gene may be wrong: the sequence end matches TRBJ2-7 better. This CDR3 region has 11 residues. The germline gives CDR1 GTSNPN, CDR2 SVGIG (reference sequence). CDR3 in amino acids: CAWSQGYEQYF. The CDR3 DNA reads as TGTGCCTGGAGTCAGGGGTACGAGCAGTACTTC.

The chain recombines TRBV5-1 with TRBJ1-2; D is unclear. V was shortened by 0 bases and J by 4 bases, with 16 bases between the two germline ends. The CDR3 contains 16 residues. CDR1 is SGHRS, CDR2 YFSETQ, per germline. CDR3 protein: CASSLALADLGYGYTF. CDR3 sequence (DNA): TGCGCCAGCAGCTTGGCCCTGGCGGATCTGGGCTATGGCTACACCTTC.

This clone was detected only a few times. The gene calls are TRBV29-1 and TRBJ2-3; 7 nucleotides agree with TRBD1. The ends lost 7 bases at V and 6 bases at J; junction bases unmatched: 7. This CDR3 contains 12 residues. Germline CDR1 and CDR2: SQVTM and ANQGSEA. The CDR3 spells CSALKGADTQYF. The CDR3 DNA sequence: TGCAGCGCCCTAAAGGGGGCGGATACGCAGTATTTT.

This clone was recorded a few times. This chain links TRBV30 with TRBJ1-1; D is undetermined. The CDR3 runs 12 residues. Germline V gene lookup returns CDR1 GTSNPN and CDR2 SVGIG (reference sequence). Trimming removed 4 bases from V and 7 bases from J, with 13 bases in between. CDR3 amino acids: CAWITGWSEAFF. The DNA for the CDR3 is TGTGCCTGGATAACCGGATGGAGTGAAGCTTTCTTT.

About this clone: Distinct nucleotide sequences in the sample also encode this CDR3. DNA for the CDR3: TGCGCCAGCAGCTTGCGCGGCGCAGGGGCCAACGTCCTGACTTTC. The encoded protein is CASSLRGAGANVLTF. This chain connects TRBV5-1 to TRBJ2-6; D is undetermined. This CDR3 spans 15 amino acids. From germline, CDR1 is SGHRS and CDR2 YFSETQ. With 1 base removed from V and 4 bases from J, the gap between germline ends came to 9 bases.

The chain joins TRBV2 to TRBJ2-1, with 7 bases lining up with TRBD2. The length of the CDR3 is 16 residues. Germline lookup yields CDR1 SNHLY and CDR2 FYNNEI. Trimming cost V 6 bases and J 0 bases; bases outside gene matches: 8. DNA for the CDR3: TGTGCCAGCAGCGGGACCGGGAGGACCTCCTACAATGAGCAGTTCTTC. Translated: CASSGTGRTSYNEQFF.